This T cell receptor beta chain came from a study of shared clonotypes between healthy human individuals. In the study overall: Each donor's CD8 memory used one plate, CD8 naive two, each CD4 subset three.

CDR3 length equals 13 residues. Germline CDR1 SEHNR, CDR2 FQNEAQ (reference sequence). V gave up 2 bases and J gave up 6 bases, with 11 bases separating them. From CD4+ cells came CD45RA+ naive and CD45RA-negative memory subsets. Produced via immunoSEQ multiplex PCR; TCRdb's table is partial and in-frame only. The sample holds millions of clones, around 90% seen once. The chain uses TRBV7-9 and TRBJ2-7; unclear D gene. Sequences were obtained from naive CD4+ T cells sorted from blood. The subset here: CD45RA+ positively selected. The receptor comes from a man younger than 35 in good health. CDR3 protein: CASSLSELSEQYF. The CDR3 DNA is TGTGCCAGCAGCTTAAGCGAATTATCCGAGCAGTACTTC.